These 7 T cell receptor beta chains originate from one sample sequenced in a study of control samples from healthy donors and cancer patients. Only in-frame clones appear in the TCRdb table, and some are missing; sequencing was by immunoSEQ multiplex PCR. In the table there are 98,000 or so clones, roughly nine tenths of which are singletons. Material for sequencing was blood. These TCRs come from a woman aged 70-85 years in good health.

The chain has TRBV5-1 and TRBJ1-4, with TRBD1 identical over 8 bases. CDR3 length: 14 residues. Germline V gene lookup returns CDR1 SGHRS and CDR2 YFSETQ. The trim removed 3 bases at V and 6 bases at J, leaving 4 bases unmatched. The CDR3 DNA is TGCGCCAGCAGCTGGAAGGGACAGGATGAAAAACTGTTTTTT. Amino acid sequence: CASSWKGQDEKLFF.

This clone occurred a few times. J is TRBJ1-6 and V is TRBV10-2; D is unresolved. Germline V gives CDR1 WSHSY, CDR2 SAAADI. Trimming removed 8 bases from V and 10 bases from J, with 15 bases in between. The length of the CDR3 is 13 residues. The CDR3 region has the DNA TGCGCCAGCTACGAAGGGTTGCGGTCACCCCTCCACTTT. Translating it yields CASYEGLRSPLHF.

The V gene is TRBV18, the J gene TRBJ2-7; tentative D call: TRBD2 (5 bases). This CDR3 has 13 residues. With 3 bases removed from V and 3 bases from J, the gap between germline ends came to 9 bases. Germline values: CDR1 KGHSH, CDR2 LQKENI. The CDR3 is CASSPTLDYEQYF. The DNA of the CDR3 is TGTGCCAGCTCACCCACACTAGACTACGAGCAGTACTTC.

The V call is TRBV6-5, the J call TRBJ1-2; TRBD1 agrees at 7 bases. The V segment lost 4 bases and the J segment 2 bases; nucleotides outside the gene matches: 7. This CDR3 region has 15 residues. The germline V gene has CDR1 MNHEY and CDR2 SVGAGI. The CDR3 nucleotides read TGTGCCAGCAGTTCGGACAGGCGGGGAAACTATGGCTACACCTTC. Its translation is CASSSDRRGNYGYTF.

CDR3 in amino acids: CASSAVGGEQYF. The DNA for the CDR3 is TGTGCCAGTAGTGCCGTGGGGGGCGAGCAGTACTTC. The J gene is TRBJ2-7, the V gene TRBV19; tentative D call: TRBD2 (6 bases). Germline V gene data show CDR1 as LNHDA and CDR2 as SQIVND (reference sequence). V shed 5 bases and J shed 6 bases, with 11 bases lying between them. The CDR3 covers 12 residues. The whole variable domain, filled in from reference TRBV19 and TRBJ2-7, reads DGGITQSPKYLFRKEGQNVTLSCEQNLNHDAMYWYRQDPGQGLRLIYYSQIVNDFQKGDIAEGYSVSREKKESFPLTVTSAQKNPTAFYLCASSAVGGEQYFGPGTRLTVT.

CDR3 sequence reads: CASSQSTGTGGSKETQYF. The CDR3 DNA is TGTGCCAGCAGCCAATCCACCGGGACAGGGGGATCAAAAGAGACCCAGTACTTC. J is TRBJ2-5 and V is TRBV3-1 (or the pseudogene TRBV3-2); 11 bases fit TRBD1. J lost 3 bases, V lost 2 bases, and 11 bases had no gene match. CDR1 is LGHDT, CDR2 YNNKEL, per germline (reference sequence). The CDR3 contains 18 residues.

The chain has TRBV7-9 and TRBJ1-2; D is undetermined. In germline, CDR1 is SEHNR, CDR2 FQNEAQ (reference sequence). V was clipped by 2 bases and J by 0 bases, with 7 bases between them. This CDR3 comprises 14 residues. The CDR3 DNA is TGTGCCAGCAGCTTATCCAATACTAACTATGGCTACACCTTC. It specifies CASSLSNTNYGYTF.